These 20 T cell receptor beta chains share one sample of origin, sequenced in a study of T cell responses to AZD1222 COVID-19 vaccine. Produced via immunoSEQ multiplex PCR; TCRdb's table is partial and in-frame only. The sample lists roughly 70,000 clones, 70% to 90% occurring once. Sequenced here: peripheral blood, sampled 28 days after the second AZD1222 dose. All receptors derive from an adult who received the AZD1222 COVID-19 vaccine.

This clone appeared a few times. The V gene is TRBV5-1, the J gene TRBJ2-2; D unclear. There are 15 residues in the CDR3. Germline CDR1 SGHRS, CDR2 YFSETQ. Trimming stripped 3 bases from V and 5 bases from J, with 14 bases between. In nucleotides, the CDR3 is TGCGCCAGCAGCTCGCTTCCCCCTCCTACCGGGGAGCTGTTTTTT. It encodes CASSSLPPPTGELFF.

This chain uses TRBV18 with TRBJ1-1; 7 bases align to TRBD1. The CDR3 has 16 amino acids. Germline lookup yields CDR1 KGHSH and CDR2 LQKENI. With 3 bases clipped from V and 4 bases from J, the junction kept 11 bases outside the gene matches. This CDR3 is CASSPRRQGTGTEAFF. DNA of the CDR3: TGTGCCAGCTCACCTCGCCGACAGGGCACGGGCACTGAAGCTTTCTTT.

The J gene is TRBJ1-1, the V gene TRBV5-8; 8 positions match TRBD1. The CDR3 length is 14 residues. V lost 4 bases to trimming and J lost 5 bases; unmatched junction nucleotides: 7. CDR1 and CDR2 (germline): SGHTS, YDEGEE. The CDR3 DNA reads TGTGCCAGCAGCCGCGCAGGGGGCCAAACTGAAGCTTTCTTT. It encodes CASSRAGGQTEAFF.

The chain links TRBV27 to TRBJ1-3; no clear D gene. Germline-derived CDR1 and CDR2 are MNHEY and SMNVEV (reference sequence). This CDR3 comprises 18 residues. The V and J ends lost 2 bases and 8 bases respectively, with 25 bases between them. The CDR3 reads CASSLKAPPVSRRDTIYF. The CDR3 DNA is TGTGCCAGCAGTTTAAAGGCTCCCCCGGTCAGCCGGAGGGACACCATATATTTT.

The chain carries TRBV30 and TRBJ1-1; D unresolved. The CDR3 extends over 13 amino acids. Trimming removed 4 bases from V and 8 bases from J, with 17 bases in between. CDR1 is GTSNPN, CDR2 SVGIG, per germline (reference sequence). This CDR3 is CAWNGQGRPEAFF. The CDR3 DNA sequence: TGTGCCTGGAACGGCCAAGGACGCCCCGAAGCTTTCTTT.

The gene calls are TRBV11-1 and TRBJ2-2; D is unresolved. The CDR3 covers 14 residues. Trimming took off 3 bases at V and 6 bases at J, with 11 bases between the two ends. Germline-derived CDR1 and CDR2 are SGHAT and FQDESV (reference sequence). Here the CDR3 reads CASSFGRWAGELFF. DNA for the CDR3: TGTGCCAGCAGCTTTGGGCGATGGGCCGGGGAGCTGTTTTTT.

V is TRBV7-9 and J is TRBJ1-5; D remains ambiguous. Trimming removed 5 bases at V and 7 bases at J, with 9 bases between. The germline V gene encodes CDR1 SEHNR and CDR2 FQNEAQ (reference sequence). The CDR3 length is 12 residues. The CDR3 coding sequence is TGTGCCAGCAGCACAATCGAGCAGCCCCAGCATTTT. Translating it yields CASSTIEQPQHF.

The V gene is TRBV6-4, the J gene TRBJ1-2; the match to TRBD1 covers 9 bases. Germline V gene data show CDR1 as MRHNA and CDR2 as SNTAGT. The CDR3 covers 17 residues. The V gene end was trimmed by 3 bases and the J gene end by 2 bases; junction bases not matched to a gene: 10. The CDR3 bases are TGTGCCAGCAGTGAGAGGGACAGGGCGGTACTGAACTATGGCTACACCTTC. Protein sequence: CASSERDRAVLNYGYTF.

The rearrangement links TRBV27 to TRBJ2-7; 7 bases align to TRBD1. The junction had 3 bases not matched to a gene; V was cut back by 3 bases and J by 1 base. CDR3 length: 14 amino acids. Germline loops: CDR1 MNHEY, CDR2 SMNVEV (reference sequence). The CDR3 DNA reads TGTGCCAGCAGTTTTCGGACAGGATCCTACGAGCAGTACTTC. Translating gives CASSFRTGSYEQYF.

This chain links TRBV19 with TRBJ2-1, with D perhaps TRBD1 (6 bases). V was clipped by 2 bases and J by 6 bases, with 8 bases between them. The germline V gene has CDR1 LNHDA and CDR2 SQIVND (reference sequence). The CDR3 consists of 13 residues. The CDR3 sequence: CASSITGLNEQFF. CDR3 coding DNA: TGTGCCAGTAGTATAACAGGGCTCAATGAGCAGTTCTTC.

This rearrangement joins TRBV5-6 to TRBJ2-7, with D possibly TRBD2 on 5 matching bases. The V end lost 2 bases, the J end lost 4 bases, and 7 bases lay between the germline ends. Per germline, CDR1 SGHDT and CDR2 YYEEEE. The CDR3 contains 12 residues. This chain's CDR3 is CASSFGVYEQYF. The CDR3 DNA reads TGTGCCAGCAGCTTCGGGGTTTACGAGCAGTACTTC.

The V and J genes are TRBV9 and TRBJ2-1, with 12 positions matching TRBD2. In germline, CDR1 is SGDLS, CDR2 YYNGEE. The CDR3 contains 17 residues. The ends lost 3 bases at V and 6 bases at J; junction bases unmatched: 10. This CDR3 is CASSASSGRALGNEQFF. For the CDR3, the DNA is TGTGCCAGCAGCGCCTCTAGCGGGAGGGCTCTAGGCAATGAGCAGTTCTTC.

The V and J genes are TRBV11-2 and TRBJ2-2, with 12 nucleotides matching TRBD2. V was clipped by 4 bases and J by 0 bases; unmatched bases: 6. From germline, CDR1 is SGHAT and CDR2 FQNNGV. The CDR3 extends over 18 amino acids. CDR3 sequence reads: CASSSGLAGFANTGELFF. CDR3 sequence (DNA): TGTGCCAGCAGCTCCGGACTAGCGGGGTTCGCGAACACCGGGGAGCTGTTTTTT.

This chain connects TRBV18 to TRBJ1-6, with a possible D match to TRBD1 (5 bases). The CDR3 is made up of 13 amino acids. V dropped 5 bases and J dropped 7 bases, with 9 bases sitting between them. The germline V gene encodes CDR1 KGHSH and CDR2 LQKENI. This chain's CDR3 is CASSTGANSPLHF. The CDR3 coding sequence is TGTGCCAGCTCAACCGGGGCGAATTCACCCCTCCACTTT.

The chain has TRBV12-3 or TRBV12-4 and TRBJ1-1, with D perhaps matching TRBD1 (6 bases). CDR3 length: 13 amino acids. V lost 6 bases to trimming and J lost 4 bases, with 12 bases between them. CDR3 protein: CASRLQGPTEAFF. DNA for the CDR3: TGTGCCAGCAGACTACAGGGTCCCACTGAAGCTTTCTTT.

This rearrangement joins TRBV11-3 to TRBJ2-3; TRBD1 matches 12 bases. CDR3 length equals 15 residues. V shed 3 bases, J shed 4 bases, and the junction held 2 bases outside the gene matches. From germline, CDR1 is SGHNT and CDR2 YENEEA. CDR3 loop: CASSLGQGAADTQYF. The DNA of the CDR3 is TGTGCCAGCAGCTTGGGACAGGGGGCTGCAGATACGCAGTATTTT.

The rearrangement uses TRBV7-8 and TRBJ2-1; the match to TRBD2 covers 7 bases. This CDR3 comprises 15 residues. Germline CDR1 is SGHVS and CDR2 is FQNEAQ. V was pared by 0 bases and J by 4 bases, with 3 bases of the junction left unmatched. CDR3 DNA sequence: TGTGCCAGCAGCTTAGCGATTAGCGGGTACAATGAGCAGTTCTTC. Its protein product is CASSLAISGYNEQFF.

The CDR3 spells CASNKQGGDEKLFF. The CDR3 coding sequence is TGTGCCAGCAATAAACAGGGGGGGGATGAAAAACTGTTTTTT. The J gene is TRBJ1-4, the V gene TRBV6-5; 8 nucleotides agree with TRBD1. The V segment lost 7 bases and the J segment 6 bases; nucleotides outside the gene matches: 7. This CDR3 spans 14 amino acids. Per germline, CDR1 MNHEY and CDR2 SVGAGI.

The CDR3: CASSSGPSTGELFF. The CDR3 DNA sequence: TGTGCCAGCAGCTCGGGACCGAGCACCGGGGAGCTGTTTTTT. V and J are TRBV7-2 and TRBJ2-2; D is perhaps TRBD1 or TRBD2 (5 bases each). Germline V gene sequence: CDR1 SGHTA, CDR2 FQGNSA. Trimming stripped 4 bases from V and 4 bases from J, with 10 bases between. CDR3 length: 14 amino acids.

This chain connects TRBV10-3 to TRBJ2-3, with 7 bases that match TRBD1. This CDR3 spans 14 amino acids. J gave up 1 base and V 7 bases, and 5 bases lay outside the gene matches. Germline CDR1 is ENHRY and CDR2 is SYGVKD. CDR3 sequence (DNA): TGTGCCATCAACAGGGGCGAGGGCACAGATACGCAGTATTTT. Its translation is CAINRGEGTDTQYF.